This TCR beta chain is drawn from a study of cytomegalovirus exposure and HLA in healthy donors. General study results and limits: Other equally common chains were less clonally expanded than HLA-associated TCR beta chains, a later analysis showed. The authors judged a highly shared variant cluster likely a sequencing artifact. The study found most TCR sequences rare, yet found some public TCRs in many donors. An analysis that was carried out later associated 15,000 to 20,000 TCR beta sequences with HLA alleles at 0.05 false discovery rate.

PCR used 60 Vbeta primers and 13 Jbeta primers. Sequenced by immunoSEQ multiplex PCR; TCRdb stores in-frame clones only, minus some. The sample yields 90,000 to 140,000 clones, 69% seen once. On this clone itself: As yet, its antigen is unknown.

The sequence was collected from a young man in good health and CMV-seronegative. The sequencing input was PBMCs.

The CDR3 DNA reads TGTGCCAGCAGCCCCTCGGACAGAGACTACGAGCAGTACTTC. This sequence encodes CASSPSDRDYEQYF. The chain links TRBV7-9 to TRBJ2-7; weak D call: TRBD1 (6 bases). Trimming took off 5 bases at V and 3 bases at J, with 14 bases between the two ends. Germline V lookup: CDR1 SEHNR, CDR2 FQNEAQ (reference sequence). This CDR3 contains 14 residues.